These 32 T cell receptor beta chains originate from one sample sequenced in a study of shared clonotypes between healthy human individuals. Libraries were prepared by immunoSEQ multiplex PCR; TCRdb keeps only in-frame clonotypes and omits some of them. The sample holds around 980,000 clones, 70% to 80% seen once. Sequenced input: memory CD4+ T cells from PBMCs. Subset in this sample: CD45RA-negative fraction. The receptors derive from a man aged 18 to 30 in good health. Some clones in this sample may be carry-over from other donors' samples.

The V gene is TRBV19, the J gene TRBJ1-1, with TRBD1 as a possible D gene (5 bases). Germline loops: CDR1 LNHDA, CDR2 SQIVND (reference sequence). Trimming took 5 bases from V and 11 from J, leaving 15 bases between them. The CDR3 loop spans 12 amino acids. The DNA for the CDR3 is TGTGCCAGTAGTCTCCGGGACGCTGGGGCTTTCTTT. This translates into CASSLRDAGAFF.

The V call is TRBV5-1, the J call TRBJ2-7; D uncertain. This CDR3 region has 15 residues. V was clipped by 0 bases and J by 3 bases, with 13 bases between them. Germline values: CDR1 SGHRS, CDR2 YFSETQ. The DNA for the CDR3 is TGCGCCAGCAGCTTGGGGAGCGCAACGGACTACGAGCAGTACTTC. Encoded protein: CASSLGSATDYEQYF.

The rearrangement joins TRBV6-1 to TRBJ2-7; possibly TRBD1 for D (6 bases). Germline loops: CDR1 MNHNS, CDR2 SASEGT. The CDR3 runs to 16 residues. Between the trimmed V and J ends, which lost 0 bases and 2 bases, there was a span of 14 bases. The CDR3 loop reads CASSEAYREMPYEQYF. DNA of the CDR3: TGTGCCAGCAGTGAAGCGTACAGGGAAATGCCCTACGAGCAGTACTTC.

This chain connects TRBV28 to TRBJ2-3; D remains ambiguous. The germline gives CDR1 MDHEN, CDR2 SYDVKM. Trimming stripped 7 bases from V and 4 bases from J, with 6 bases between. The CDR3 is made up of 11 amino acids. CDR3 DNA: TGTGCCAGCAAAAGGGCAGATACGCAGTATTTT. Encoded protein: CASKRADTQYF.

V gene TRBV10-3 combines with J gene TRBJ2-7; 9 bases align to TRBD1. V gave up 5 bases and J gave up 5 bases; unmatched junction bases: 7. CDR3 length: 14 residues. Germline-derived CDR1 and CDR2 are ENHRY and SYGVKD. The CDR3 sequence: CAISTGTGNHEQYF. CDR3 nucleotides: TGTGCCATCAGTACCGGGACAGGGAACCACGAGCAGTACTTC.

This clone was found once. A read error is likely here: a far larger clone is one base away. The V gene is TRBV11-3, the J gene TRBJ2-5, with D possibly called TRBD1 or TRBD2 (5 bases each). Germline V CDR1 and CDR2: SGHNT, YENEEA. Trimming took 4 bases from V and 1 from J, leaving 7 bases between them. The CDR3 contains 13 residues. This CDR3 reads CASSSGTQETQYF. The CDR3 DNA follows: TGTGCCAGCAGCTCCGGGACCCAAGAGACCCAGTACTTC.

V gene TRBV6-5 combines with J gene TRBJ2-7; 7 nucleotides line up with TRBD1. The germline V gene has CDR1 MNHEY and CDR2 SVGAGI. V shed 11 bases, J shed 0 bases, and the junction held 13 bases outside the gene matches. This CDR3 contains 15 residues. The CDR3 DNA sequence: TGTGCCCGCGCCGCCGGGACAGCGAGCTCCTACGAGCAGTACTTC. As protein: CARAAGTASSYEQYF.

V and J are TRBV27 and TRBJ2-7; D assignment may be TRBD1 or TRBD2 (5 bases each). Between the trimmed V and J ends, which lost 4 bases and 5 bases, there was a span of 15 bases. Germline values: CDR1 MNHEY, CDR2 SMNVEV (reference sequence). The CDR3 covers 14 residues. The CDR3 loop reads CASSSLRGGNEQYF. The CDR3 DNA reads TGTGCCAGCAGTTCCCTTCGGGGCGGAAACGAGCAGTACTTC.

This clone was recorded many times. The chain combines TRBV4-1 with TRBJ1-1; D uncertain. This CDR3 spans 15 amino acids. Germline values: CDR1 MGHRA, CDR2 YSYEKL. With 1 base removed from V and 0 bases from J, the gap between germline ends came to 9 bases. The CDR3 bases are TGCGCCAGCAGCCAAGGGGCAGGTCTGAACACTGAAGCTTTCTTT. As protein: CASSQGAGLNTEAFF.

This sequence joins TRBV7-2 and TRBJ2-5; perhaps TRBD1 as D (5 bases). V was shortened by 5 bases and J by 8 bases, with 12 bases between the two germline ends. CDR1 and CDR2 (germline): SGHTA, FQGNSA. This CDR3 contains 12 residues. CDR3 protein: CASSRQPQTQYF. CDR3 bases: TGTGCCAGCAGCCGACAGCCCCAAACCCAGTACTTC. The full variable domain, rest sourced from reference TRBV7-2 and TRBJ2-5, is GAGVSQSPSNKVTEKGKDVELRCDPISGHTALYWYRQSLGQGLEFLIYFQGNSAPDKSGLPSDRFSAERTGGSVSTLTIQRTQQEDSAVYLCASSRQPQTQYFGPGTRLLVL.

For this clone: Other DNA sequences in this sample translate to the same CDR3. The chain employs TRBV5-1 and TRBJ2-7, with TRBD2 as a possible D gene (6 bases). V lost 0 bases to trimming and J lost 0 bases, with 13 bases between them. Germline CDR1 is SGHRS and CDR2 is YFSETQ. This CDR3 region has 16 residues. The CDR3 sequence is CASSLAGTPSSYEQYF. Written as DNA, the CDR3 is TGCGCCAGCAGCTTGGCCGGGACTCCTAGCTCCTACGAGCAGTACTTC.

This clone was seen a few times. This chain joins TRBV28 and TRBJ2-7, with 8 bases fitting TRBD1. The CDR3 runs to 11 residues. The J segment lost 12 bases and the V segment lost 4 bases, leaving 5 bases of the junction unmatched. Germline CDR1 and CDR2: MDHEN and SYDVKM. The CDR3 coding sequence is TGTGCCAGCAGTTCCCAGGGGGCGCGGTACTTC. It yields the protein CASSSQGARYF.

The CDR3 region has the DNA TGTGCCAGCAGTTACTCCGGGACAAAACCCTACGAGCAGTACTTC. Translated: CASSYSGTKPYEQYF. The chain links TRBV6-5 to TRBJ2-5, with TRBD1 as a possible D gene (6 bases). The DNA matches TRBJ2-7 better at its end, which makes the J call doubtful. Per germline, CDR1 MNHEY and CDR2 SVGAGI. The CDR3 is 15 amino acids.

A single count supports this clone. This chain connects TRBV5-1 to TRBJ2-7, with a possible D match to TRBD2 (6 bases). There are 13 residues in the CDR3. V lost 2 bases to trimming and J lost 7 bases, with 13 bases between them. The V gene's germline CDR1 is SGHRS and CDR2 YFSETQ. CDR3 nucleotides: TGCGCCAGCAGCTTACTTGTTCGGGGGGAGCAGTACTTC. It encodes CASSLLVRGEQYF. The variable domain in full, completed from reference TRBV5-1 and TRBJ2-7, reads KAGVTQTPRYLIKTRGQQVTLSCSPISGHRSVSWYQQTPGQGLQFLFEYFSETQRNKGNFPGRFSGRQFSNSRSEMNVSTLELGDSALYLCASSLLVRGEQYFGPGTRLTVT.

This sequence joins TRBV19 and TRBJ1-2; 7 bases fit TRBD1. Trimming removed 5 bases from V and 4 bases from J; junction bases left unmatched: 4. The CDR3 is made up of 13 amino acids. Germline values: CDR1 LNHDA, CDR2 SQIVND (reference sequence). In DNA, the CDR3 is TGTGCCAGTAGTCCGAGGGGGCTCTATGGCTACACCTTC. Translating it yields CASSPRGLYGYTF.

This clone was seen more than once but under ten times. Other DNA variants within this sample encode the same CDR3. The chain employs TRBV30 and TRBJ2-3; no definite D call. In germline, CDR1 is GTSNPN, CDR2 SVGIG (reference sequence). Deletions cut 1 base from V and 0 bases from J, with 2 bases between. The CDR3 length is 12 residues. The CDR3 region has the DNA TGTGCCTGGAGTGGAAGCACAGATACGCAGTATTTT. It codes for CAWSGSTDTQYF. Drawing the rest from reference TRBV30 and TRBJ2-3, the complete variable domain is SQTIHQWPATLVQPVGSPLSLECTVEGTSNPNLYWYRQAAGRGLQLLFYSVGIGQISSEVPQNLSASRPQDRQFILSSKKLLLSDSGFYLCAWSGSTDTQYFGPGTRLTVL.

In this sample, this clone turned up a few times. V and J are TRBV28 and TRBJ2-7, with a possible D match to TRBD2 (7 bases). Germline V gene lookup returns CDR1 MDHEN and CDR2 SYDVKM. Deletions cut 5 bases from V and 3 bases from J, with 20 bases between. This CDR3 contains 16 residues. CDR3 in DNA: TGTGCCAGCAGTGTCCCACTCGGGGGGCCTAACTACGAGCAGTACTTC. This encodes CASSVPLGGPNYEQYF.

The rearrangement uses TRBV4-2 and TRBJ1-5; D gene uncertain. The CDR3 totals 14 residues. Germline CDR1 and CDR2: LGHNA and YNFKEQ. Trimming left V 1 base short and J 3 bases short, with 7 bases between. The CDR3 nucleotides are TGTGCCAGCAGCCAAGGACGGTACAATCAGCCCCAGCATTTT. Its translation: CASSQGRYNQPQHF.

V is TRBV7-2 and J is TRBJ2-5; the D gene is possibly TRBD1 (6 bases). The CDR3 runs 14 residues. V lost 5 bases to trimming and J lost 5 bases, with 15 bases between them. Germline CDR1 is SGHTA and CDR2 is FQGNSA. CDR3 in DNA: TGTGCCAGCAGCCCGCGCACAGGGTTGGAGACCCAGTACTTC. Translation: CASSPRTGLETQYF.

The chain joins TRBV6-1 to TRBJ2-7; TRBD1 might be the D (6 bases). The CDR3 runs 14 residues. Trimming took off 4 bases at V and 0 bases at J, with 10 bases between the two ends. CDR1 is MNHNS, CDR2 SASEGT, per germline. The CDR3 bases are TGTGCCAGCAGTGGAGACAGGTTCTCCTACGAGCAGTACTTC. Translating it yields CASSGDRFSYEQYF.

The chain employs TRBV6-5 and TRBJ1-4; TRBD1 is a possible D gene (6 bases). There are 15 residues in the CDR3. Trimming took 6 bases from V and 3 from J, leaving 14 bases between them. The V gene's germline CDR1 is MNHEY and CDR2 SVGAGI. The CDR3, as DNA: TGTGCCAGCAGACTCAACAGGGCCCCTAATGAAAAACTGTTTTTT. Amino acid sequence: CASRLNRAPNEKLFF.

The chain is built from TRBV4-1 and TRBJ2-4; D is ambiguous. CDR3 length: 13 amino acids. Trimming pared 0 bases from V and 15 bases from J, leaving 15 bases between. Germline loops: CDR1 MGHRA, CDR2 YSYEKL. The CDR3 DNA follows: TGCGCCAGCAGCCAAGATCGGATGACGGACGGGTACTTC. Protein product: CASSQDRMTDGYF.

This clone was observed at least ten times. The gene calls are TRBV6-1 and TRBJ1-2; D remains unclear. Germline CDR1 MNHNS, CDR2 SASEGT. V was trimmed by 6 bases and J by 2 bases, leaving 13 bases between them. The CDR3 extends over 14 amino acids. The CDR3 nucleotides read TGTGCCAGCAGCTACCTCGGTGGAAACTATGGCTACACCTTC. Translation: CASSYLGGNYGYTF.

Here the CDR3 reads CASSQGTNRAYEQYF. CDR3 bases: TGCGCCAGCAGCCAAGGGACAAACCGAGCGTACGAGCAGTACTTC. This chain connects TRBV4-1 to TRBJ2-7; D might be TRBD1 (5 bases). Germline assignment: CDR1 MGHRA and CDR2 YSYEKL. CDR3 size: 15 residues. Between the trimmed V and J ends, which lost 1 base and 4 bases, there was a span of 14 bases.

As regards this clone: Other nucleotide sequences from this sample produce the same CDR3. The J gene is TRBJ1-5, the V gene TRBV5-1; D ambiguous. Trimming stripped 0 bases from V and 2 bases from J, with 6 bases between. The germline gives CDR1 SGHRS, CDR2 YFSETQ. The CDR3 is 14 amino acids. CDR3 protein: CASSLDGGNQPQHF. As DNA, the CDR3 is TGCGCCAGCAGCTTGGATGGCGGCAATCAGCCCCAGCATTTT.

On this clone: A far larger clone is off by one base, so a read error is likely. This chain uses TRBV30 with TRBJ1-6; 9 nucleotides align to TRBD1. The CDR3 runs to 13 residues. Germline CDR1 GTSNPN, CDR2 SVGIG (reference sequence). CDR3 protein: CAGAGQGGSPPHF. The CDR3 region has the DNA TGTGCCGGCGCGGGACAGGGAGGATCACCCCCCCACTTT.

The chain is built from TRBV29-1 and TRBJ1-2; D possibly corresponds to TRBD1 (5 bases). The CDR3 extends over 12 amino acids. Germline values: CDR1 SQVTM, CDR2 ANQGSEA. V lost 6 bases and J lost 4, with 12 bases in between. DNA for the CDR3: TGCAGCGTAGGTAGGGGAGGCTATGGCTACACCTTC. This translates into CSVGRGGYGYTF.

The rearrangement uses TRBV29-1 and TRBJ2-1, with 11 bases fitting TRBD2. The V segment lost 7 bases and the J segment 5 bases; nucleotides outside the gene matches: 7. The CDR3 has 14 residues. From germline, CDR1 is SQVTM and CDR2 ANQGSEA. CDR3 in DNA: TGCAGCGGACGGGGGACTAGCGGAGACAATGAGCAGTTCTTC. Translation gives CSGRGTSGDNEQFF.

The chain uses TRBV7-2 and TRBJ2-2; 10 bases match TRBD1. Germline CDR1 and CDR2: SGHTA and FQGNSA. The CDR3 totals 15 residues. J gave up 5 bases and V 5 bases, and 5 bases lay outside the gene matches. CDR3 loop: CASSPGQGRTGELFF. The DNA of the CDR3 is TGTGCCAGCAGCCCGGGACAGGGGAGGACCGGGGAGCTGTTTTTT.

This clone was found once. An end of the junction does not agree with germline; a read error may underlie this. CDR3 DNA: TGTGCCAGCAGTTCGGCCGGGGGGGCAGTTTTT. It encodes CASSSAGGAVF. The chain joins TRBV6-1 to TRBJ1-1; possible D gene TRBD1, 6 bases. This CDR3 has 11 residues. The germline CDR1 and CDR2 sequences are MNHNS and SASEGT.

The J gene is TRBJ1-5, the V gene TRBV19; D may be TRBD1 (5 bases). The CDR3 contains 14 residues. With 2 bases removed from V and 4 bases from J, the gap between germline ends came to 9 bases. Looked up from germline, CDR1 is LNHDA and CDR2 is SQIVND (reference sequence). CDR3 sequence (DNA): TGTGCCAGTAGTATAAACGGGGGAAATCAGCCCCAGCATTTT. Protein sequence: CASSINGGNQPQHF.

The chain employs TRBV28 and TRBJ1-1; no definite D call. The CDR3 has 11 amino acids. Germline-derived CDR1 and CDR2 are MDHEN and SYDVKM. Trimming pared 9 bases from V and 5 bases from J, leaving 10 bases between. The CDR3 sequence: CASGGLTEAFF. The DNA for the CDR3 is TGTGCCAGTGGCGGATTGACTGAAGCTTTCTTT. The entire variable domain, with the rest obtained from reference TRBV28 and TRBJ1-1, is as follows: DVKVTQSSRYLVKRTGEKVFLECVQDMDHENMFWYRQDPGLGLRLIYFSYDVKMKEKGDIPEGYSVSREKKERFSLILESASTNQTSMYLCASGGLTEAFFGQGTRLTVV.